The T cell receptor (beta chain) under discussion was sequenced for a study of shared clonotypes between healthy human individuals. About the study: CD4 naive and CD4 memory each took three plates per donor, while CD8 naive took two and CD8 memory one. Findings and limits, study-wide: Read depth was anticipated to influence clonotype sharing among donors. On the whole, naive subsets had larger estimated richness than memory subsets had.

Turning to this clone: Its cognate antigen is unknown.

Some clones are missing from TCRdb's copy, which holds only in-frame ones; the method was immunoSEQ multiplex PCR. The sample lists 850,000 to 1,200,000 clones, 65% to 80% occurring once. CDR1 and CDR2 (germline): WNHNN, SYGVQD (reference sequence). The CDR3 is made up of 14 amino acids. The V gene lost 5 bases and the J gene lost 0 bases, with 10 bases spanning the gap. The J gene is TRBJ1-2, the V gene TRBV10-1, with a weak D call TRBD1 (5 bases). The specimen was memory CD4+ T cells sorted from blood. The subset denotes: CD45RA-negative fraction. The clonotype originates from a man between 18 and 29 years old in good health. The CDR3 DNA follows: TGCGCCAGCAGTCCCCAGGGCACTAACTATGGCTACACCTTC. It codes for CASSPQGTNYGYTF.